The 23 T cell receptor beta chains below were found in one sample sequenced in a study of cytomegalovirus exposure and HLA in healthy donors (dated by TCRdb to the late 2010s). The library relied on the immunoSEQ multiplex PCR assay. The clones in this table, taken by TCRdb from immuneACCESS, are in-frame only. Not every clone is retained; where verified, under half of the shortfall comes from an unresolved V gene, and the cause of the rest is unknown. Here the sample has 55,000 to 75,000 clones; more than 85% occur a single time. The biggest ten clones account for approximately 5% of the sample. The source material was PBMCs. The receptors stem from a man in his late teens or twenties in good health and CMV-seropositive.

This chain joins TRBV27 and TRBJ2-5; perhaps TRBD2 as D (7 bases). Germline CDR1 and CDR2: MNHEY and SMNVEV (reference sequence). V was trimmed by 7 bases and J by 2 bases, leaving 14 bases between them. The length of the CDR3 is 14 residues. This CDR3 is CASTRRGGQETQYF. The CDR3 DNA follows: TGTGCCAGCACACGCAGGGGAGGGCAAGAGACCCAGTACTTC.

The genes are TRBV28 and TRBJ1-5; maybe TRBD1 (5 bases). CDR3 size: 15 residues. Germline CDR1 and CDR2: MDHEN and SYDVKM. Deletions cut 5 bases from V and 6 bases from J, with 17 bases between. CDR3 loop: CASSPLIGAIQPQHF. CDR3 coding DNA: TGTGCCAGCAGTCCGTTAATAGGGGCTATTCAGCCCCAGCATTTT.

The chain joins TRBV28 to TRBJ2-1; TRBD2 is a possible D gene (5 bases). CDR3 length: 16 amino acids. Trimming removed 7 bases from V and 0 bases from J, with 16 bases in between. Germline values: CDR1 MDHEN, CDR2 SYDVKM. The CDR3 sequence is CASTTRRKSSYNEQFF. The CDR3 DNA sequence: TGTGCCAGCACTACTCGGAGGAAGAGCTCCTACAATGAGCAGTTCTTC.

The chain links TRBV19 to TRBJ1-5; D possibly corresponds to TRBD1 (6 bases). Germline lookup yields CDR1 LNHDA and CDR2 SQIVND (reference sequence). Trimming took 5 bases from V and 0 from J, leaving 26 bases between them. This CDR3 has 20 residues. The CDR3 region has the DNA TGTGCCAGTAGTTTATCACCCAGGGGCCCCACGTCCTATAGCAATCAGCCCCAGCATTTT. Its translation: CASSLSPRGPTSYSNQPQHF.

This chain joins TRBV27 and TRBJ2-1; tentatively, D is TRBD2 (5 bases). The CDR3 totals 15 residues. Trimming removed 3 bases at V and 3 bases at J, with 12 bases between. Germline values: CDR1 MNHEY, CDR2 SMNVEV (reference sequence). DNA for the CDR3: TGTGCCAGCAGTTTTAGAGGGCGAGACTACAATGAGCAGTTCTTC. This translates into CASSFRGRDYNEQFF.

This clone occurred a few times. Written as DNA, the CDR3 is TGTGCCAGCACCCCAGGGGATTACTACGAGCAGTACTTC. It yields the protein CASTPGDYYEQYF. The gene calls are TRBV6-6 and TRBJ2-7; a possible D gene is TRBD1 (6 bases). The CDR3 spans 13 residues. V was pared by 7 bases and J by 3 bases, with 13 bases between. Looked up from germline, CDR1 is MNHNY and CDR2 is SVGAGI (reference sequence).

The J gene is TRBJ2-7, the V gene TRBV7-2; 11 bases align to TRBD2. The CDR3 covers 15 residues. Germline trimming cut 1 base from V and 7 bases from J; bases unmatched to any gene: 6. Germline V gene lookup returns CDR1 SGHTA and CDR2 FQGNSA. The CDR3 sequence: CASSLETSGSGEQYF. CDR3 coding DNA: TGTGCCAGCAGCTTAGAAACTAGCGGGAGTGGAGAGCAGTACTTC.

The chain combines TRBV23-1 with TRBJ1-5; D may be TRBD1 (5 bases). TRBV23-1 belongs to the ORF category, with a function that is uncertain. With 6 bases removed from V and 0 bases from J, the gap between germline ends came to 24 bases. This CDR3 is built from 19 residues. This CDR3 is CASSPWEGSVNYSNQPQHF. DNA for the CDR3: TGCGCCAGCAGCCCTTGGGAGGGGTCGGTGAATTATAGCAATCAGCCCCAGCATTTT.

CDR3 sequence (DNA): TGTGCCAGCAGCCCGAGGACTAGCGGGGAATACGAGCAGTACTTC. Its protein is CASSPRTSGEYEQYF. The chain recombines TRBV11-1 with TRBJ2-7, with TRBD2 identical over 12 bases. J was trimmed by 4 bases and V by 5 bases; bases with no gene match: 6. The V gene's germline CDR1 is SGHAT and CDR2 FQDESV (reference sequence). The CDR3 has 15 residues.

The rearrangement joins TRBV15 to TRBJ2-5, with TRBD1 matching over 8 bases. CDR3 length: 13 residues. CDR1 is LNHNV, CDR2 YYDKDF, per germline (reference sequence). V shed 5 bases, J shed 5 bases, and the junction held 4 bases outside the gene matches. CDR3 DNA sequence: TGTGCCACCAGCTGGACAGGGCGGGAGACCCAGTACTTC. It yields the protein CATSWTGRETQYF.

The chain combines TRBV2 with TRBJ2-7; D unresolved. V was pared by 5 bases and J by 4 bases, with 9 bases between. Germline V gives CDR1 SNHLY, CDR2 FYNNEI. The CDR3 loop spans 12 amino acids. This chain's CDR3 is CASSSPGYEQYF. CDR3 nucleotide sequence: TGTGCCAGCAGTTCCCCGGGTTACGAGCAGTACTTC. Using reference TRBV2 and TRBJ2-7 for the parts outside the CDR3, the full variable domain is EPEVTQTPSHQVTQMGQEVILRCVPISNHLYFYWYRQILGQKVEFLVSFYNNEISEKSEIFDDQFSVERPDGSNFTLKIRSTKLEDSAMYFCASSSPGYEQYFGPGTRLTVT.

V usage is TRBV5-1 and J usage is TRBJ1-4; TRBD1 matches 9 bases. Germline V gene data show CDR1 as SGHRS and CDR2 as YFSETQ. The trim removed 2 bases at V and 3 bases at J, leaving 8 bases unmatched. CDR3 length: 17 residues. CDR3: CASSFGDREAANEKLFF. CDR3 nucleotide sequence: TGCGCCAGCAGCTTTGGGGACAGGGAGGCCGCTAATGAAAAACTGTTTTTT.

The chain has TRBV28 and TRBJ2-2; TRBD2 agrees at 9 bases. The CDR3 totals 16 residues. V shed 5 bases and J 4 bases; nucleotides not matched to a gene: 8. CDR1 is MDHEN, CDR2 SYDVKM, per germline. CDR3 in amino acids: CASSPPLAGVTGELFF. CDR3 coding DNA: TGTGCCAGCAGTCCCCCATTAGCGGGAGTCACCGGGGAGCTGTTTTTT.

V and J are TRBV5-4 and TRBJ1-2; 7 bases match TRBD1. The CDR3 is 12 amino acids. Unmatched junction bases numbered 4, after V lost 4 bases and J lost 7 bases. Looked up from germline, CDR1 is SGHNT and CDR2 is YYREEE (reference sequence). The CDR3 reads CASSPGGSGYTF. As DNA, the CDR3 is TGTGCCAGCAGCCCAGGGGGAAGTGGCTACACCTTC.

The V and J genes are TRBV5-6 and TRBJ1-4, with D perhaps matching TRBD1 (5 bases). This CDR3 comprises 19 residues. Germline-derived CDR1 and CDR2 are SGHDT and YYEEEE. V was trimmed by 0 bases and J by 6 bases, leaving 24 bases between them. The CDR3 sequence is CASSLAILSRTGGDEKLFF. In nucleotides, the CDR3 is TGTGCCAGCAGCTTGGCCATCCTATCGAGGACCGGAGGGGATGAAAAACTGTTTTTT.

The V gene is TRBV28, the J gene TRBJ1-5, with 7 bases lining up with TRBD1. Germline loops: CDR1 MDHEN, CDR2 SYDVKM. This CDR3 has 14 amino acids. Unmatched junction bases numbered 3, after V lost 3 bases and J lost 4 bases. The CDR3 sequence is CASSFYRGNQPQHF. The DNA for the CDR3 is TGTGCCAGCAGTTTCTACAGGGGTAATCAGCCCCAGCATTTT.

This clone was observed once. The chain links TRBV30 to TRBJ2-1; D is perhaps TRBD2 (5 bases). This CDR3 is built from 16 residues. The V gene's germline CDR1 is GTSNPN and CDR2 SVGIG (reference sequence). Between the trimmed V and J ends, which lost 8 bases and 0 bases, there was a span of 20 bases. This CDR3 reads CAALRRSPLSYNEQFF. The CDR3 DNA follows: TGTGCCGCATTGCGGAGGAGCCCCCTCTCCTACAATGAGCAGTTCTTC.

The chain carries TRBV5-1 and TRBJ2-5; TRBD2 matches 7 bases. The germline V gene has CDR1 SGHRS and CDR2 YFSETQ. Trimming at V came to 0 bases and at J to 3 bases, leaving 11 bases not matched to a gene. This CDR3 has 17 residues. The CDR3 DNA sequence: TGCGCCAGCAGCTTGGGGGTCTCTCGCCTAGCGGAAGAGACCCAGTACTTC. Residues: CASSLGVSRLAEETQYF.

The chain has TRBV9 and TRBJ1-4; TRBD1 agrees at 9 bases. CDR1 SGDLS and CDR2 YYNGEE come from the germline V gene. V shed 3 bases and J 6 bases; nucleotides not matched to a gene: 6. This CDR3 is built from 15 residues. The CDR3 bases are TGTGCCAGCAGCGGGAGGACAGGGGAAGATGAAAAACTGTTTTTT. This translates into CASSGRTGEDEKLFF.

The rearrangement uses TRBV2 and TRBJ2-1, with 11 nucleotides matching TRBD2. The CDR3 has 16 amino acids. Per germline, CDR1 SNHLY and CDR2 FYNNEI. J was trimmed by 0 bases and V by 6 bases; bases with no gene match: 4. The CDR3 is CASRQTSGTSYNEQFF. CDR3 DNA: TGTGCCAGCAGACAGACTAGCGGGACCTCCTACAATGAGCAGTTCTTC.

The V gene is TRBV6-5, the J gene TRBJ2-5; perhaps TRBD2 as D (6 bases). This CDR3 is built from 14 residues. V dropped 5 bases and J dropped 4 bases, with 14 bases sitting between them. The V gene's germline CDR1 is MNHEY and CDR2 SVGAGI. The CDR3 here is CASSRSGGRETQYF. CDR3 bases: TGTGCCAGCAGTCGGTCCGGAGGGAGAGAGACCCAGTACTTC.

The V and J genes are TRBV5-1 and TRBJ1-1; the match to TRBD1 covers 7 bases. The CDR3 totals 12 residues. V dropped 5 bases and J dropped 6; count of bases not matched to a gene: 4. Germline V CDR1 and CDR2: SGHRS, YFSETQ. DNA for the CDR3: TGCGCCAGCAGTAGGACAGGCGCTGAAGCTTTCTTT. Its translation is CASSRTGAEAFF.

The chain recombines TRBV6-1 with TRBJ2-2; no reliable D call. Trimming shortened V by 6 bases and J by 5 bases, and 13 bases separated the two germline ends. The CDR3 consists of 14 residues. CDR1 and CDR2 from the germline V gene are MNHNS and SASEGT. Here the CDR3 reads CASSPEEWTGELFF. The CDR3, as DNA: TGTGCCAGCAGCCCCGAGGAGTGGACCGGGGAGCTGTTTTTT.